The rows below give T cell receptor beta chains drawn from one sample of a study of blood T cells in healthy people across ages. TCRdb re-derived calls from the 5' RACE reads in MiXCR, one entry per CDR3 protein. The table includes approximately 780,000 distinct CDR3 sequences, around a quarter detected once. The same specimen was also included in a second study, on T cells of mothers and their children.

The sequenced sample was blood. Receptors were obtained from a boy between 10 and 17 years old in good health. Both conserved end residues are part of each CDR3. Each record gives: clone size, J gene, D gene, V gene, CDR3 protein, CDR3 DNA. D genes are given only for firm matches. Where a row states a size, it is once, few, many or the class of an expanded clone; other rows omit it.

abundance: few; j_gene: TRBJ2-7; d_gene: -; v_gene: TRBV11-2; CDR3aa: CASSLAFDGAYEQYF; CDR3nt: TGTGCCAGCAGCTTAGCTTTTGACGGAGCCTACGAGCAGTACTTC
abundance: many; j_gene: TRBJ1-4; d_gene: TRBD1; v_gene: TRBV11-2; CDR3aa: CASSQGQGRGKLFF; CDR3nt: TGTGCCAGCAGCCAGGGACAGGGTAGAGGAAAACTGTTTTTT
abundance: -; j_gene: TRBJ1-1; d_gene: -; v_gene: TRBV5-1; CDR3aa: CASKGGDATEAFF; CDR3nt: TGCGCCAGCAAGGGCGGTGACGCCACTGAAGCTTTCTTT
abundance: many; j_gene: TRBJ1-3; d_gene: TRBD1; v_gene: TRBV5-1; CDR3aa: CASSGTGTAISSGNTIYF; CDR3nt: TGCGCCAGCAGCGGGACCGGGACAGCGATCAGCTCTGGAAACACCATATATTTT
abundance: -; j_gene: TRBJ1-5; d_gene: -; v_gene: TRBV10-3; CDR3aa: CAISDIGDQPQHF; CDR3nt: TGTGCCATCAGTGACATAGGGGATCAGCCCCAGCATTTT
abundance: -; j_gene: TRBJ2-5; d_gene: TRBD2; v_gene: TRBV12-3/TRBV12-4; CDR3aa: CASRGLAETQYF; CDR3nt: TGTGCCAGCAGGGGACTAGCGGAGACCCAGTACTTC
abundance: -; j_gene: TRBJ1-4; d_gene: TRBD1; v_gene: TRBV11-2; CDR3aa: CASRGTGGVEKLFF; CDR3nt: TGTGCCAGCAGGGGGACAGGCGGAGTAGAAAAACTGTTTTTT
abundance: -; j_gene: TRBJ2-5; d_gene: -; v_gene: TRBV7-9; CDR3aa: CASSLAARKETQYF; CDR3nt: TGTGCCAGCAGCTTAGCGGCCAGAAAAGAGACCCAGTACTTC
abundance: few; j_gene: TRBJ2-5; d_gene: TRBD1; v_gene: TRBV6-4; CDR3aa: CASKVRQGPKGTQYF; CDR3nt: TGTGCCAGCAAGGTGCGACAGGGACCGAAGGGGACCCAGTACTTC
abundance: few; j_gene: TRBJ2-7; d_gene: TRBD1; v_gene: TRBV14; CDR3aa: CASSGRQGWYEQYF; CDR3nt: TGTGCCAGCAGCGGAAGACAGGGGTGGTACGAGCAGTACTTC
abundance: -; j_gene: TRBJ1-2; d_gene: -; v_gene: TRBV9; CDR3aa: CASSVATGDRVYTF; CDR3nt: TGTGCCAGCAGCGTAGCTACGGGGGACCGAGTCTACACCTTC
abundance: -; j_gene: TRBJ2-1; d_gene: -; v_gene: TRBV11-3; CDR3aa: CASSRQDYSYNEQFF; CDR3nt: TGTGCCAGCAGCCGACAGGACTACTCTTACAATGAGCAGTTCTTC
abundance: many; j_gene: TRBJ2-1; d_gene: -; v_gene: TRBV7-3; CDR3aa: CASSLNLNYNEQFF; CDR3nt: TGTGCCAGCAGCTTAAATCTAAACTACAATGAGCAGTTCTTC
abundance: few; j_gene: TRBJ2-3; d_gene: -; v_gene: TRBV28; CDR3aa: CASRKGNTDTQYF; CDR3nt: TGTGCCAGCAGGAAGGGAAACACAGATACGCAGTATTTT
abundance: -; j_gene: TRBJ1-1; d_gene: -; v_gene: TRBV15; CDR3aa: CATSSVEGGIGEAFF; CDR3nt: TGTGCCACCAGCAGTGTCGAGGGGGGGATTGGTGAAGCTTTCTTT
abundance: -; j_gene: TRBJ2-3; d_gene: -; v_gene: TRBV6-2/TRBV6-3; CDR3aa: CASSYVGGADTQYF; CDR3nt: TGTGCCAGCAGTTACGTCGGAGGGGCAGATACGCAGTATTTT
abundance: -; j_gene: TRBJ2-7; d_gene: -; v_gene: TRBV6-5; CDR3aa: CASSRGLEQYF; CDR3nt: TGTGCCAGCAGTCGAGGTCTCGAGCAGTACTTC
abundance: few; j_gene: TRBJ2-3; d_gene: -; v_gene: TRBV11-2; CDR3aa: CASSLGSGRDTQYF; CDR3nt: TGTGCCAGCAGCTTAGGGTCGGGCAGGGATACGCAGTATTTT
abundance: -; j_gene: TRBJ2-7; d_gene: TRBD1; v_gene: TRBV12-3/TRBV12-4; CDR3aa: CASSWVTGVTNEQYF; CDR3nt: TGTGCCAGCAGTTGGGTTACAGGGGTAACAAACGAGCAGTACTTC
abundance: -; j_gene: TRBJ1-2; d_gene: -; v_gene: TRBV20-1; CDR3aa: CSARHFDGYTF; CDR3nt: TGCAGTGCTAGGCATTTTGATGGCTACACCTTC
abundance: -; j_gene: TRBJ2-5; d_gene: TRBD1; v_gene: TRBV28; CDR3aa: CASSQGTGIGETQYF; CDR3nt: TGTGCCAGCAGCCAGGGGACAGGGATTGGGGAGACCCAGTACTTC
abundance: few; j_gene: TRBJ1-2; d_gene: -; v_gene: TRBV7-8; CDR3aa: CASSRYRDMPWRGYTF; CDR3nt: TGTGCCAGCTCTAGATACCGGGACATGCCATGGAGGGGCTACACCTTC
abundance: -; j_gene: TRBJ2-1; d_gene: TRBD2; v_gene: TRBV9; CDR3aa: CASSVALAGGINEQFF; CDR3nt: TGTGCCAGCAGCGTAGCACTAGCGGGGGGAATAAATGAGCAGTTCTTC
abundance: few; j_gene: TRBJ2-1; d_gene: TRBD1; v_gene: TRBV6-2/TRBV6-3; CDR3aa: CASSYYGQGTLNEQFF; CDR3nt: TGTGCCAGCAGTTACTATGGACAGGGTACGTTAAATGAGCAGTTCTTC
abundance: many; j_gene: TRBJ2-7; d_gene: -; v_gene: TRBV27; CDR3aa: CASSLLGGSYEQYF; CDR3nt: TGTGCCAGCAGCCTATTGGGGGGCTCCTACGAGCAGTACTTC
abundance: -; j_gene: TRBJ2-3; d_gene: TRBD2; v_gene: TRBV11-2; CDR3aa: CASSSLSGGRTDTQYF; CDR3nt: TGTGCCAGCAGCTCCCTTAGCGGGGGCCGCACAGATACGCAGTATTTT
abundance: few; j_gene: TRBJ1-1; d_gene: TRBD1; v_gene: TRBV6-1; CDR3aa: CASSDPPGQMNTEAFF; CDR3nt: TGTGCCAGCAGTGATCCTCCGGGACAGATGAACACTGAAGCTTTCTTT
abundance: few; j_gene: TRBJ2-3; d_gene: TRBD1; v_gene: TRBV20-1; CDR3aa: CSAPGRGTDTQYF; CDR3nt: TGCAGTGCTCCCGGCAGGGGGACAGATACGCAGTATTTT
abundance: few; j_gene: TRBJ2-1; d_gene: -; v_gene: TRBV11-1; CDR3aa: CASSYYNDRSYNEQFF; CDR3nt: TGTGCCAGCAGCTATTATAATGACAGGTCCTACAATGAGCAGTTCTTC
abundance: -; j_gene: TRBJ1-4; d_gene: -; v_gene: TRBV3-1; CDR3aa: CASSHQGGKLFF; CDR3nt: TGTGCCAGCAGCCACCAGGGTGGGAAACTGTTTTTT
abundance: few; j_gene: TRBJ2-5; d_gene: -; v_gene: TRBV20-1; CDR3aa: CSARDSATQETQYF; CDR3nt: TGCAGTGCTAGAGATTCTGCTACCCAAGAGACCCAGTACTTC
abundance: -; j_gene: TRBJ2-7; d_gene: TRBD2; v_gene: TRBV6-2/TRBV6-3; CDR3aa: CAGRLAGSSYEQYF; CDR3nt: TGTGCCGGCAGACTAGCGGGGAGCTCCTACGAGCAGTACTTC
abundance: -; j_gene: TRBJ2-4; d_gene: -; v_gene: TRBV7-8; CDR3aa: CASSLTGWGIQYF; CDR3nt: TGTGCCAGCAGCTTGACAGGTTGGGGCATTCAGTACTTC
abundance: -; j_gene: TRBJ2-7; d_gene: -; v_gene: TRBV9; CDR3aa: CASSATPTGFGEQYF; CDR3nt: TGTGCCAGCAGCGCGACCCCTACGGGCTTTGGCGAGCAGTACTTC
abundance: few; j_gene: TRBJ2-2; d_gene: -; v_gene: TRBV28; CDR3aa: CASSLFSPKTGELFF; CDR3nt: TGTGCCAGCAGCCTATTCTCACCTAAGACCGGGGAGCTGTTTTTT
abundance: -; j_gene: TRBJ1-5; d_gene: -; v_gene: TRBV6-2/TRBV6-3; CDR3aa: CASRLGQPRLPQHF; CDR3nt: TGTGCCAGCAGATTAGGACAGCCCAGGTTGCCCCAGCATTTT
abundance: once; j_gene: TRBJ1-2; d_gene: TRBD1; v_gene: TRBV12-3/TRBV12-4; CDR3aa: CASSGQGVSYGYTF; CDR3nt: TGTGCCAGCAGCGGACAGGGCGTCAGCTATGGCTACACCTTC
abundance: -; j_gene: TRBJ1-1; d_gene: -; v_gene: TRBV19; CDR3aa: CASKPQGTEAFF; CDR3nt: TGTGCCAGTAAACCACAGGGAACTGAAGCTTTCTTT
abundance: few; j_gene: TRBJ1-4; d_gene: -; v_gene: TRBV10-3; CDR3aa: CAIRDSHEKLFF; CDR3nt: TGTGCCATCAGAGACAGTCATGAAAAACTGTTTTTT
abundance: few; j_gene: TRBJ2-2; d_gene: TRBD1; v_gene: TRBV28; CDR3aa: CASSPEDRGNTGELFF; CDR3nt: TGTGCCAGCAGTCCCGAGGACAGGGGCAACACCGGGGAGCTGTTTTTT
abundance: few; j_gene: TRBJ2-3; d_gene: TRBD1; v_gene: TRBV29-1; CDR3aa: CSVGTGFKDTQYF; CDR3nt: TGCAGCGTTGGGACAGGGTTTAAAGATACGCAGTATTTT
abundance: many; j_gene: TRBJ1-4; d_gene: -; v_gene: TRBV20-1; CDR3aa: CSARDSRGEKLFF; CDR3nt: TGCAGTGCTAGAGATAGCCGGGGTGAAAAACTGTTTTTT
abundance: -; j_gene: TRBJ2-2; d_gene: TRBD2; v_gene: TRBV6-6; CDR3aa: CASSSGLAGVGELFF; CDR3nt: TGTGCCAGCAGCTCGGGGCTAGCGGGGGTCGGGGAGCTGTTTTTT
abundance: -; j_gene: TRBJ2-7; d_gene: -; v_gene: TRBV29-1; CDR3aa: CSVLETGPYEQYF; CDR3nt: TGCAGCGTTTTGGAAACGGGACCGTACGAGCAGTACTTC
abundance: few; j_gene: TRBJ2-5; d_gene: -; v_gene: TRBV15; CDR3aa: CATSRAPGRLGTQYF; CDR3nt: TGTGCCACCAGCAGAGCCCCGGGACGGCTTGGGACCCAGTACTTC
abundance: -; j_gene: TRBJ1-4; d_gene: -; v_gene: TRBV28; CDR3aa: CASSPGGGRREKLFF; CDR3nt: TGTGCCAGCAGTCCCGGGGGGGGAAGACGGGAAAAACTGTTTTTT
abundance: -; j_gene: TRBJ2-5; d_gene: -; v_gene: TRBV6-6; CDR3aa: CASTRTLEETQYF; CDR3nt: TGTGCCAGCACCAGGACGTTAGAGGAGACCCAGTACTTC
abundance: many; j_gene: TRBJ2-1; d_gene: TRBD2; v_gene: TRBV2; CDR3aa: CASSRGGAYNEQFF; CDR3nt: TGTGCCAGCAGTCGCGGGGGGGCCTACAATGAGCAGTTCTTC
abundance: -; j_gene: TRBJ1-1; d_gene: -; v_gene: TRBV20-1; CDR3aa: CSARAGQTNTEAFF; CDR3nt: TGCAGTGCTAGGGCTGGGCAGACGAACACTGAAGCTTTCTTT
abundance: few; j_gene: TRBJ2-2; d_gene: -; v_gene: TRBV5-1; CDR3aa: CASSLAQGTGELFF; CDR3nt: TGCGCCAGCAGCTTGGCCCAGGGCACCGGGGAGCTGTTTTTT
abundance: -; j_gene: TRBJ2-5; d_gene: -; v_gene: TRBV21-1; CDR3aa: CASSKGDEGNPEETQYF; CDR3nt: TGTGCCAGCAGCAAGGGTGATGAGGGTAATCCCGAAGAGACCCAGTACTTC
abundance: -; j_gene: TRBJ2-2; d_gene: -; v_gene: TRBV7-8; CDR3aa: CASSLGRMRTQTGELFF; CDR3nt: TGTGCCAGCAGCTTAGGGCGGATGAGAACCCAGACCGGGGAGCTGTTTTTT
abundance: -; j_gene: TRBJ2-2; d_gene: -; v_gene: TRBV3-1; CDR3aa: CASSSQGLATGELFF; CDR3nt: TGTGCCAGCAGCTCACAGGGCCTAGCCACCGGGGAGCTGTTTTTT
abundance: few; j_gene: TRBJ2-5; d_gene: -; v_gene: TRBV18; CDR3aa: CASSPNRPPGETQYF; CDR3nt: TGTGCCAGCTCACCAAATCGGCCCCCCGGGGAGACCCAGTACTTC
abundance: -; j_gene: TRBJ1-2; d_gene: TRBD1; v_gene: TRBV7-3; CDR3aa: CASSSTGGGGYTF; CDR3nt: TGTGCCAGCAGCTCGACAGGGGGAGGCGGCTACACCTTC
abundance: -; j_gene: TRBJ2-1; d_gene: -; v_gene: TRBV7-2; CDR3aa: CASSLGLIYNEQFF; CDR3nt: TGTGCCAGCAGCTTGGGCCTGATCTACAATGAGCAGTTCTTC
abundance: many; j_gene: TRBJ2-3; d_gene: -; v_gene: TRBV9; CDR3aa: CASSGDLARGTDTQYF; CDR3nt: TGTGCCAGCAGCGGCGATCTAGCGAGGGGCACAGATACGCAGTATTTT
abundance: -; j_gene: TRBJ2-6; d_gene: TRBD2; v_gene: TRBV28; CDR3aa: CASRGTRFSGANVLTF; CDR3nt: TGTGCCAGCAGAGGGACTAGGTTCTCTGGGGCCAACGTCCTGACTTTC
abundance: -; j_gene: TRBJ2-1; d_gene: TRBD2; v_gene: TRBV18; CDR3aa: CASSSTTSGGPYNEQFF; CDR3nt: TGTGCCAGCTCATCCACGACTAGCGGGGGGCCCTACAATGAGCAGTTCTTC